One and the same sample provided the 30 T cell receptor beta chains below, sequenced in a study of blood T cell repertoires in COVID-19. The table came from immunoSEQ multiplex PCR; TCRdb's copy has only in-frame clones and leaves some out. The profile shows some 110,000 clones, about four fifths of them singletons. Material: peripheral blood. These receptors were collected from a woman aged 55 to 70 with acute or convalescent COVID-19.

The V gene is TRBV21-1, the J gene TRBJ2-3; the tabulated D call, TRBD2, remains unverified against the DNA. TRBV21-1 is flagged as a pseudogene. The CDR3 loop spans 13 amino acids. This CDR3 reads CASSTSDCDTQYF. For the CDR3, the DNA is TGTGCCAGCAGCACATCAGACTGTGATACGCAGTATTTT.

The V and J genes are TRBV7-2 and TRBJ2-1; TRBD2 aligns across 10 bases. The V and J ends lost 11 bases and 4 bases, in that order; junction bases with no gene match: 8. This CDR3 is 14 amino acids long. The germline CDR1 and CDR2 sequences are SGHTA and FQGNSA. This chain's CDR3 is CALSGRAGYNEQFF. In DNA form, the CDR3 reads TGTGCCCTGAGCGGGAGGGCGGGGTACAATGAGCAGTTCTTC.

The chain is built from TRBV21-1 and TRBJ2-3; the table names TRBD2, a call not compared with the DNA. TRBV21-1 is designated a pseudogene. The CDR3 length is 15 residues. Here the CDR3 reads CASTRGGGRADTQYF. The CDR3 nucleotides are TGTGCCAGCACGCGGGGCGGGGGCCGGGCAGATACGCAGTATTTT.

The chain couples TRBV6-6 to TRBJ2-5; D gene unclear. The CDR3 totals 12 residues. The germline CDR1 and CDR2 sequences are MNHNY and SVGAGI (reference sequence). Trimming shortened V by 6 bases and J by 2 bases, and 7 bases separated the two germline ends. This chain's CDR3 is CASSPEQETQYF. The DNA for the CDR3 is TGTGCCAGCAGCCCTGAGCAAGAGACCCAGTACTTC.

The rearrangement uses TRBV18 and TRBJ1-5, with 7 bases that match TRBD1. The CDR3 sequence is 16 residues long. Germline assignment: CDR1 KGHSH and CDR2 LQKENI. V dropped 6 bases and J dropped 2; count of bases not matched to a gene: 10. CDR3: CASSRGQTRGNQPQHF. Written as DNA, the CDR3 is TGTGCCAGCTCGCGGGGACAGACTCGTGGCAATCAGCCCCAGCATTTT.

This clone was observed a handful of times. J is TRBJ1-2 and V is TRBV3-1 (or the pseudogene TRBV3-2); the D gene is possibly TRBD1 (5 bases). Trimming removed 1 base at V and 7 bases at J, with 10 bases between. The germline gives CDR1 LGHDT, CDR2 YNNKEL (reference sequence). The CDR3 spans 13 residues. The DNA for the CDR3 is TGTGCCAGCAGCCAAGCAGGGTCCAGTGGCTACACCTTC. Encoded protein: CASSQAGSSGYTF.

The V call is TRBV18, the J call TRBJ1-2; tentatively, D is TRBD1 (5 bases). Germline CDR1 and CDR2: KGHSH and LQKENI. There are 14 residues in the CDR3. Trimming took 2 bases from V and 3 from J, leaving 10 bases between them. The CDR3 sequence: CASSPARADYGYTF. In DNA form, the CDR3 reads TGTGCCAGCTCACCAGCCAGGGCGGACTATGGCTACACCTTC.

This clone has a single count. The rearrangement uses TRBV7-9 and TRBJ1-2, with a tentative D call TRBD1 (6 bases). The germline gives CDR1 SEHNR, CDR2 FQNEAQ (reference sequence). The V end lost 5 bases, the J end lost 5 bases, and 21 bases lay between the germline ends. The CDR3 loop spans 16 amino acids. CDR3 region: CASSPLGQGNAYGYTF. The DNA for the CDR3 is TGTGCCAGCAGCCCCCTAGGGCAGGGGAATGCTTATGGCTACACCTTC.

This chain links TRBV28 with TRBJ1-1, with TRBD1 matching 10 bases. The V gene's germline CDR1 is MDHEN and CDR2 SYDVKM. This CDR3 is 17 amino acids long. With V trimmed by 3 bases and J by 6 bases, 13 bases remained unmatched. The CDR3 region is CASSFGTGAPRDAEAFF. As DNA, the CDR3 is TGTGCCAGCAGTTTCGGGACAGGGGCGCCCCGAGATGCTGAAGCTTTCTTT.

This chain uses TRBV2 with TRBJ1-2; a weak D match, TRBD1 (5 bases). With 6 bases removed from V and 7 bases from J, the gap between germline ends came to 18 bases. The CDR3 consists of 14 residues. CDR1 is SNHLY, CDR2 FYNNEI, per germline. The chain's CDR3 is CASSGTEGGSGYTF. CDR3 bases: TGTGCCAGCAGCGGGACTGAAGGAGGCTCTGGCTACACCTTC.

This clone was seen a handful of times. This CDR3 reads CASSLQGGGRGYTF. In nucleotides, the CDR3 is TGTGCCAGCAGTTTACAGGGAGGGGGGCGAGGCTACACCTTC. This chain connects TRBV27 to TRBJ1-2; a possible D gene is TRBD1 (6 bases). Germline V CDR1 and CDR2: MNHEY, SMNVEV (reference sequence). Trimming removed 2 bases from V and 8 bases from J, with 15 bases in between. CDR3 size: 14 residues.

The count of this clone is one. This chain joins TRBV19 and TRBJ1-6; TRBD1 matches at 7 bases. Trimming at V came to 5 bases and at J to 6 bases, leaving 13 bases not matched to a gene. The CDR3 covers 17 residues. The germline V gene encodes CDR1 LNHDA and CDR2 SQIVND (reference sequence). CDR3 DNA: TGTGCCAGTAGTCGCGTCCTGCGGGACAGTCGTAATTCACCCCTCCACTTT. This codes for CASSRVLRDSRNSPLHF.

This clone was seen a single time. This chain links TRBV2 with TRBJ2-7; 7 bases match TRBD1. Per germline, CDR1 SNHLY and CDR2 FYNNEI. J gave up 5 bases and V 4 bases, and 5 bases lay outside the gene matches. This CDR3 is 13 amino acids long. In DNA, the CDR3 is TGTGCCAGCAGTGTTCGGACAGGCCACGAGCAGTACTTC. Protein: CASSVRTGHEQYF.

This chain joins TRBV19 and TRBJ2-1; no clear D gene. This CDR3 has 15 amino acids. Germline CDR1 reads LNHDA; CDR2 reads SQIVND (reference sequence). V shed 7 bases and J shed 4 bases, with 17 bases lying between them. The CDR3 DNA is TGTGCCAGTACAAAATCGAGCCCCCAATACAATGAGCAGTTCTTC. Protein sequence: CASTKSSPQYNEQFF.

This clone has a single count. The gene calls are TRBV28 and TRBJ1-3, with D maybe TRBD1 (5 bases). The ends were cut back, 6 bases at V and 4 bases at J, with 10 bases in the middle. Germline V CDR1 and CDR2: MDHEN, SYDVKM. The length of the CDR3 is 13 residues. The DNA for the CDR3 is TGTGCCAGCAGGGGGGGGTCCGGAAACACCATATATTTT. Its translation is CASRGGSGNTIYF. The full variable domain, rest sourced from reference TRBV28 and TRBJ1-3, is DVKVTQSSRYLVKRTGEKVFLECVQDMDHENMFWYRQDPGLGLRLIYFSYDVKMKEKGDIPEGYSVSREKKERFSLILESASTNQTSMYLCASRGGSGNTIYFGEGSWLTVV.

The V call is TRBV10-3, the J call TRBJ2-5; the D gene is possibly TRBD1 (5 bases). V dropped 4 bases and J dropped 2 bases, with 8 bases sitting between them. CDR3 size: 13 residues. Germline V CDR1 and CDR2: ENHRY, SYGVKD. Here the CDR3 reads CAISGQPQETQYF. The CDR3 DNA reads as TGTGCCATCAGTGGACAGCCGCAAGAGACCCAGTACTTC.

The chain employs TRBV15 and TRBJ2-4; D is perhaps TRBD1 (5 bases). The CDR3 runs 18 residues. CDR1 and CDR2 (germline): LNHNV, YYDKDF (reference sequence). Between the trimmed V and J ends, which lost 0 bases and 3 bases, there was a span of 18 bases. CDR3 sequence reads: CATSRERQNPMDKNIQYF. In DNA, the CDR3 is TGTGCCACCAGCAGAGAGAGACAGAACCCCATGGACAAAAACATTCAGTACTTC.

On this clone: Within the sample, other DNA sequences also encode this same CDR3. The chain links TRBV10-3 to TRBJ1-4, with D hard to call. From germline, CDR1 is ENHRY and CDR2 SYGVKD. Deletions cut 0 bases from V and 2 bases from J, with 7 bases between. This CDR3 has 15 residues. CDR3 protein: CAISESRGTNEKLFF. Here the CDR3 DNA reads TGTGCCATCAGTGAGTCGAGAGGGACTAATGAAAAACTGTTTTTT.

The chain joins TRBV19 to TRBJ1-5; D call uncertain. Germline V gene lookup returns CDR1 LNHDA and CDR2 SQIVND (reference sequence). The V end lost 3 bases, the J end lost 0 bases, and 24 bases lay between the germline ends. The CDR3 has 20 amino acids. DNA of the CDR3: TGTGCCAGTAGTATTCGGACCATCCTCAACCGCGGGCTTAGCAATCAGCCCCAGCATTTT. Protein: CASSIRTILNRGLSNQPQHF.

The rearrangement joins TRBV28 to TRBJ1-1; 9 bases map to TRBD1. V shed 5 bases and J 0 bases; nucleotides not matched to a gene: 1. This CDR3 spans 14 amino acids. Germline CDR1 MDHEN, CDR2 SYDVKM. DNA for the CDR3: TGTGCCAGCAGTCGGACAGGGGTGAACACTGAAGCTTTCTTT. Protein sequence: CASSRTGVNTEAFF.

The chain has TRBV2 and TRBJ2-1, with a possible D match to TRBD2 (5 bases). This CDR3 has 12 amino acids. Germline CDR1 reads SNHLY; CDR2 reads FYNNEI. V gave up 8 bases and J gave up 10 bases, with 15 bases separating them. The CDR3 protein is CASAPLAGEQFF. The CDR3 nucleotides are TGTGCCAGCGCCCCCCTAGCCGGGGAGCAGTTCTTC.

The chain carries TRBV19 and TRBJ1-2; D ambiguous. The CDR3 contains 11 residues. Germline CDR1 LNHDA, CDR2 SQIVND (reference sequence). V was shortened by 4 bases and J by 5 bases, with 5 bases between the two germline ends. CDR3 in DNA: TGTGCCAGTAGTAACAATTATGGCTACACCTTC. This sequence encodes CASSNNYGYTF. Together with reference TRBV19 and TRBJ1-2, the CDR3 gives the full variable domain: DGGITQSPKYLFRKEGQNVTLSCEQNLNHDAMYWYRQDPGQGLRLIYYSQIVNDFQKGDIAEGYSVSREKKESFPLTVTSAQKNPTAFYLCASSNNYGYTFGSGTRLTVV.

The chain joins TRBV5-1 to TRBJ2-5; 7 bases are shared with TRBD2. The germline gives CDR1 SGHRS, CDR2 YFSETQ. The CDR3 runs 15 residues. The trim removed 0 bases at V and 4 bases at J, leaving 6 bases unmatched. CDR3 nucleotides: TGCGCCAGCAGCTTGGCCCCGAGCGGGGTAGAGACCCAGTACTTC. The encoded protein is CASSLAPSGVETQYF. Drawing the rest from reference TRBV5-1 and TRBJ2-5, the complete variable domain is KAGVTQTPRYLIKTRGQQVTLSCSPISGHRSVSWYQQTPGQGLQFLFEYFSETQRNKGNFPGRFSGRQFSNSRSEMNVSTLELGDSALYLCASSLAPSGVETQYFGPGTRLLVL.

The rearrangement joins TRBV5-4 to TRBJ1-1, with D maybe TRBD1 (6 bases). V was pared by 1 base and J by 5 bases, with 15 bases between. The CDR3 length is 15 residues. The germline V gene encodes CDR1 SGHNT and CDR2 YYREEE (reference sequence). CDR3 sequence: CASSLRGGGLTEAFF. The CDR3, as DNA: TGTGCCAGCAGCTTGAGGGGGGGCGGTCTGACTGAAGCTTTCTTT.

This sequence joins TRBV4-2 and TRBJ1-6; D ambiguous. The CDR3 length is 14 residues. The V gene lost 3 bases and the J gene lost 7 bases, with 10 bases spanning the gap. Germline values: CDR1 LGHNA, CDR2 YNFKEQ. The CDR3 loop reads CASSQATENSPLHF. The CDR3 region has the DNA TGTGCCAGCAGCCAGGCCACAGAGAATTCACCCCTCCACTTT.

Here the CDR3 reads CASSELRDSPYGYTF. The CDR3, as DNA: TGTGCCAGCAGTGAACTTCGGGACAGCCCTTATGGCTACACCTTC. The gene calls are TRBV6-1 and TRBJ1-2; TRBD1 matches 7 bases. The CDR3 extends over 15 amino acids. Germline V gene data show CDR1 as MNHNS and CDR2 as SASEGT. Trimming took 2 bases from V and 5 from J; bases not matched to a gene: 8.

The V and J genes are TRBV30 and TRBJ1-1; D is unclear. From germline, CDR1 is GTSNPN and CDR2 SVGIG (reference sequence). With 0 bases removed from V and 8 bases from J, the gap between germline ends came to 10 bases. This CDR3 has 12 residues. CDR3 sequence reads: CAWSVWASEAFF. CDR3 in DNA: TGTGCCTGGAGTGTATGGGCCTCGGAAGCTTTCTTT.

The V and J genes are TRBV9 and TRBJ1-3; 8 bases are a match to TRBD1. V trimming: 3 bases; J trimming: 1 base; junction bases outside the gene matches: 3. The CDR3 loop spans 15 amino acids. Germline V lookup: CDR1 SGDLS, CDR2 YYNGEE. CDR3 DNA: TGTGCCAGCAGCGCAGGGGGCGCATCTGGAAACACCATATATTTT. It translates to CASSAGGASGNTIYF.

This chain joins TRBV30 and TRBJ2-1; 8 nucleotides match TRBD1. The ends lost 3 bases at V and 8 bases at J; junction bases unmatched: 9. The CDR3 covers 14 residues. Germline loops: CDR1 GTSNPN, CDR2 SVGIG (reference sequence). The CDR3 loop is CAWSRGTGLDEQFF. CDR3 coding DNA: TGTGCCTGGAGCCGGGGGACAGGTTTGGATGAGCAGTTCTTC.

Only one count was recorded for this clone. The rearrangement uses TRBV5-1 and TRBJ1-3; weak D call: TRBD1 (6 bases). CDR1 is SGHRS and CDR2 is YFSETQ in the germline V gene. This CDR3 is built from 14 residues. V was trimmed by 5 bases and J by 4 bases, leaving 13 bases between them. The CDR3 spells CASRAGASGNTIYF. Here the CDR3 DNA reads TGCGCCAGCAGGGCGGGGGCGTCAGGAAACACCATATATTTT.